This T cell receptor (beta chain) originates from a study of cytomegalovirus exposure and HLA in healthy donors. Findings and caveats of the study: Researchers counted roughly 160 TCR beta chains as cytomegalovirus-associated.

Concerning this clone itself: Antigen unknown.

Profiled with immunoSEQ multiplex PCR; TCRdb holds only in-frame clones, not every one. The sample carries 150,000 to 200,000 clones, just under 90% recorded once. The clonotype comes from a woman in her twenties or thirties in good health and CMV-seronegative. The specimen was PBMCs.

CDR3 sequence reads: CASSTQGYSNQPQHF. CDR3 nucleotides: TGTGCCAGCAGCACACAGGGCTATAGCAATCAGCCCCAGCATTTT. The gene calls are TRBV9 and TRBJ1-5; the D gene is possibly TRBD1 (6 bases). V shed 4 bases and J shed 0 bases, with 11 bases lying between them. This CDR3 is 15 amino acids long. Germline assignment: CDR1 SGDLS and CDR2 YYNGEE. Full variable domain (missing parts from reference TRBV9 and TRBJ1-5): DSGVTQTPKHLITATGQRVTLRCSPRSGDLSVYWYQQSLDQGLQFLIQYYNGEERAKGNILERFSAQQFPDLHSELNLSSLELGDSALYFCASSTQGYSNQPQHFGDGTRLSIL.